The 19 T cell receptor beta chains reported below all come from one sample, sequenced in a study of cytomegalovirus exposure and HLA in healthy donors. PCR primers comprised 60 Vbeta and 13 Jbeta primers. Measured with immunoSEQ multiplex PCR; TCRdb has only the in-frame clones, and not every one. Reported are some 70,000 clones; the ten largest clones contain about 0.82%. Source material: PBMCs. The source is a boy younger than 18 in good health and CMV-seronegative.

The rearrangement links TRBV2 to TRBJ2-7; 8 bases agree with TRBD1. Germline lookup yields CDR1 SNHLY and CDR2 FYNNEI. The trim removed 8 bases at V and 3 bases at J, leaving 15 bases unmatched. The CDR3 runs to 16 residues. CDR3 bases: TGTGCCAGCTATCGAACCGGACAGGGCCCTTTCTACGAGCAGTACTTC. Translated: CASYRTGQGPFYEQYF.

The genes are TRBV30 and TRBJ2-1; 10 bases match TRBD2. CDR1 is GTSNPN, CDR2 SVGIG, per germline (reference sequence). The CDR3 totals 14 residues. V lost 4 bases, J lost 12 bases, and 12 bases stayed unmatched. DNA for the CDR3: TGTGCCTGGACCGACGGATTAGCGGGGGGCCTGCAGTTCTTC. Translated, it gives CAWTDGLAGGLQFF.

V and J are TRBV29-1 and TRBJ2-7; TRBD1 matches 7 bases. Trimming removed 1 base from V and 3 bases from J; junction bases left unmatched: 3. The CDR3 runs 13 residues. The germline V gene encodes CDR1 SQVTM and CDR2 ANQGSEA. CDR3 in DNA: TGCAGCGTTGAAGCGAGGGACAGCTACGAGCAGTACTTC. Translation gives CSVEARDSYEQYF.

The chain recombines TRBV7-9 with TRBJ2-7; TRBD2 matches at 12 bases. V shed 5 bases, J shed 7 bases, and the junction held 12 bases outside the gene matches. The CDR3 loop spans 16 amino acids. Germline CDR1 SEHNR, CDR2 FQNEAQ (reference sequence). The CDR3 is CASSARTSGALREQYF. CDR3 sequence (DNA): TGTGCCAGCAGCGCTAGGACTAGCGGGGCCCTGAGGGAGCAGTACTTC.

V and J are TRBV7-3 and TRBJ2-1, with 7 bases aligning to TRBD2. The CDR3 runs to 14 residues. Germline V gene sequence: CDR1 SGHTA, CDR2 FQGTGA. V lost 4 bases, J lost 5 bases, and 5 bases stayed unmatched. The CDR3, as DNA: TGTGCCAGCAGCTCGACTAGCACCCACAATGAGCAGTTCTTC. This codes for CASSSTSTHNEQFF.

This sequence joins TRBV5-1 and TRBJ2-3, with TRBD1 as a possible D gene (6 bases). This CDR3 is 16 amino acids long. Per germline, CDR1 SGHRS and CDR2 YFSETQ. V dropped 1 base and J dropped 5 bases, with 17 bases sitting between them. In DNA form, the CDR3 reads TGCGCCAGCAGCTTGTCCCCGGGTGGGGGCAGAGATACGCAGTATTTT. This gives the protein CASSLSPGGGRDTQYF.

The chain carries TRBV5-1 and TRBJ2-7; 8 nucleotides match TRBD1. The CDR3 spans 12 residues. Per germline, CDR1 SGHRS and CDR2 YFSETQ. V gave up 4 bases and J gave up 5 bases; unmatched junction bases: 2. CDR3 region: CASSVGQDEQYF. The DNA for the CDR3 is TGCGCCAGCAGCGTGGGACAGGACGAGCAGTACTTC.

The chain couples TRBV29-1 to TRBJ1-2, with a tentative D call TRBD1 (5 bases). Trimming pared 7 bases from V and 1 base from J, leaving 10 bases between. CDR1 is SQVTM, CDR2 ANQGSEA, per germline. The CDR3 runs to 12 residues. The CDR3 spells CSGLRDNYGYTF. CDR3 nucleotide sequence: TGCAGCGGACTCAGGGATAACTATGGCTACACCTTC.

CDR3 nucleotide sequence: TGTGCCAGCAGCCGCCTAGGGCAGGGGAAGGCCACATACGAGCAGTACTTC. Protein product: CASSRLGQGKATYEQYF. The rearrangement links TRBV5-4 to TRBJ2-7; a possible D gene is TRBD1 (6 bases). Germline CDR1 and CDR2: SGHNT and YYREEE (reference sequence). The CDR3 has 17 amino acids. V lost 4 bases to trimming and J lost 4 bases, with 24 bases between them.

The chain joins TRBV7-9 to TRBJ1-2, with TRBD1 matching over 9 bases. Germline assignment: CDR1 SEHNR and CDR2 FQNEAQ (reference sequence). This CDR3 has 14 residues. Germline trimming cut 5 bases from V and 2 bases from J; bases unmatched to any gene: 3. Here the CDR3 DNA reads TGTGCCAGCAGCGCGGGACAGGGAAACTATGGCTACACCTTC. As protein: CASSAGQGNYGYTF.

The chain has TRBV2 and TRBJ2-5; TRBD2 aligns across 8 bases. In germline, CDR1 is SNHLY, CDR2 FYNNEI. The CDR3 spans 12 residues. V was clipped by 4 bases and J by 5 bases; unmatched bases: 0. The CDR3 sequence is CASSGLAETQYF. The DNA of the CDR3 is TGTGCCAGCAGTGGACTAGCGGAGACCCAGTACTTC.

This chain's CDR3 is CASSLRQGLSEQYF. The CDR3 bases are TGTGCCAGCAGCTTGAGACAGGGGCTCTCCGAGCAGTACTTC. This rearrangement joins TRBV5-6 to TRBJ2-7; 8 nucleotides agree with TRBD1. V lost 1 base, J lost 6 bases, and 6 bases stayed unmatched. This CDR3 has 14 residues. The germline gives CDR1 SGHDT, CDR2 YYEEEE.

V is TRBV6-5 and J is TRBJ1-5; 7 bases map to TRBD1. The CDR3 spans 13 residues. V dropped 8 bases and J dropped 4; count of bases not matched to a gene: 5. Per germline, CDR1 MNHEY and CDR2 SVGAGI. The chain's CDR3 is CASATGFNQPQHF. The CDR3 DNA is TGTGCCAGCGCGACAGGGTTTAATCAGCCCCAGCATTTT.

The chain links TRBV19 to TRBJ1-5; no clear D gene. CDR3 length equals 14 residues. Germline V gene sequence: CDR1 LNHDA, CDR2 SQIVND (reference sequence). The ends were cut back, 7 bases at V and 5 bases at J, with 15 bases in the middle. CDR3 protein: CASTYQAGYQPQHF. Here the CDR3 DNA reads TGTGCCAGTACCTACCAAGCGGGTTATCAGCCCCAGCATTTT.

This rearrangement joins TRBV7-3 to TRBJ2-3, with a weak D call TRBD1 (6 bases). Germline assignment: CDR1 SGHTA and CDR2 FQGTGA. This CDR3 contains 15 residues. Trimming stripped 1 base from V and 4 bases from J, with 12 bases between. Written as DNA, the CDR3 is TGTGCCAGCAGCTTAAGGGGGCATTGGGCAGATACGCAGTATTTT. The encoded protein is CASSLRGHWADTQYF.

V is TRBV6-5 and J is TRBJ2-3; 7 nucleotides align to TRBD2. Looked up from germline, CDR1 is MNHEY and CDR2 is SVGAGI. V shed 2 bases, J shed 8 bases, and the junction held 13 bases outside the gene matches. CDR3 length equals 16 residues. For the CDR3, the DNA is TGTGCCAGCAGTTACACCCCCGGGGGAGGGGATAGTACGCAGTATTTT. This codes for CASSYTPGGGDSTQYF.

The V call is TRBV4-1, the J call TRBJ2-1, with TRBD2 matching 8 bases. V lost 0 bases, J lost 4 bases, and 5 bases stayed unmatched. This CDR3 is built from 16 residues. Germline CDR1 is MGHRA and CDR2 is YSYEKL. The chain's CDR3 is CASSQDLAGLYNEQFF. The CDR3 DNA reads as TGCGCCAGCAGCCAAGATTTAGCGGGGTTATACAATGAGCAGTTCTTC.

The genes are TRBV6-5 and TRBJ1-1; 8 bases are a match to TRBD1. The germline CDR1 and CDR2 sequences are MNHEY and SVGAGI. Trimming took 5 bases from V and 1 from J; bases not matched to a gene: 3. CDR3 length: 14 residues. The CDR3 reads CASSPGTGNTEAFF. CDR3 nucleotides: TGTGCCAGCAGTCCGGGGACAGGGAACACTGAAGCTTTCTTT.

The J gene is TRBJ2-7, the V gene TRBV29-1; 8 bases agree with TRBD2. CDR1 is SQVTM, CDR2 ANQGSEA, per germline. V lost 7 bases, J lost 6 bases, and 8 bases stayed unmatched. This CDR3 comprises 12 residues. CDR3 region: CSAGTRNGEQYF. The CDR3 nucleotides are TGCAGCGCCGGGACTAGGAATGGCGAGCAGTACTTC.